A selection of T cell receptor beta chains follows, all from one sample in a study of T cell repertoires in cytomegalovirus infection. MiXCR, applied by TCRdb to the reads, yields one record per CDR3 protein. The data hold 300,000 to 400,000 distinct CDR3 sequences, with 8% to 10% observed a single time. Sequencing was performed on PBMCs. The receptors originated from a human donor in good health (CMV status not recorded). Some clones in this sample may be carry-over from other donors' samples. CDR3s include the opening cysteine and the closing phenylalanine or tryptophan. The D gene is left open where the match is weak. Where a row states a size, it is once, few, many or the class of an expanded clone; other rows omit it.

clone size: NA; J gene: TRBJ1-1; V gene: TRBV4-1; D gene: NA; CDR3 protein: CASSQYTGKNTEAFF; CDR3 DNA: TGCGCCAGCAGCCAATATACCGGGAAGAACACTGAAGCTTTCTTT
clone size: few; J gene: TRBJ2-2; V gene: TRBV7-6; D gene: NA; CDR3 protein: CASSSTSWGAPTGELFF; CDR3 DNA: TGTGCCAGCAGCTCCACCTCTTGGGGGGCCCCAACCGGGGAGCTGTTTTTT
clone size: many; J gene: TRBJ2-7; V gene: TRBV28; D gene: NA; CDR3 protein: CASSLPGPYEQYF; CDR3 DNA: TGTGCCAGCAGCCTCCCGGGTCCCTACGAGCAGTACTTC
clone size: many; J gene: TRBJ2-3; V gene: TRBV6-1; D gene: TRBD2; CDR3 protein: CASSLLTSGNTDTQYF; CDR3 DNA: TGTGCCAGCAGTCTCCTTACTAGCGGGAACACAGATACGCAGTATTTT
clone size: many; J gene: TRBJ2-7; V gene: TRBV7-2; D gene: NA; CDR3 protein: CASSLAWVGTYEQYF; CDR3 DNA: TGTGCCAGCAGCTTAGCGTGGGTAGGAACCTACGAGCAGTACTTC
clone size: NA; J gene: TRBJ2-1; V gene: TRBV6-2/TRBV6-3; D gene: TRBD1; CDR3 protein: CASSGQGAANEQFF; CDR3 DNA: TGTGCCAGCAGCGGACAGGGGGCGGCCAATGAGCAGTTCTTC
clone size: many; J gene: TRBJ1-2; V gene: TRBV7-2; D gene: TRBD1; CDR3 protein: CASSLPKFGQGAGYTF; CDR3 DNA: TGTGCCAGCAGCTTACCAAAGTTCGGACAGGGAGCTGGCTACACCTTC
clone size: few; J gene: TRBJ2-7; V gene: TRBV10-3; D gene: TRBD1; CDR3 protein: CAISESGQGYEQYF; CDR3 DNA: TGTGCCATCAGTGAGTCGGGACAGGGCTACGAGCAGTACTTC
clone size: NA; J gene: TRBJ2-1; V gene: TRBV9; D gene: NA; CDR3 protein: CASSVATDRSGSEQFF; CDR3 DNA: TGTGCCAGCAGCGTCGCAACCGACAGGTCTGGGAGTGAGCAGTTCTTC
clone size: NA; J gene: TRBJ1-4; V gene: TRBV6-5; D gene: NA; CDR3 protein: CASSYSGTFGEKLFF; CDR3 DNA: TGTGCCAGCAGTTACTCCGGGACATTTGGCGAAAAACTGTTTTTT
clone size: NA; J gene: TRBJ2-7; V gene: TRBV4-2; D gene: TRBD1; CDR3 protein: CASSQEGTASYEQYF; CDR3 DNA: TGTGCCAGCAGCCAAGAAGGGACAGCCTCCTACGAGCAGTACTTC
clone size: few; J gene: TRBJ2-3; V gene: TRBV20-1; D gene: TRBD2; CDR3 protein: CSARGREGITDTQYF; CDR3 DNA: TGCAGTGCTAGAGGGCGGGAGGGCATTACAGATACGCAGTATTTT
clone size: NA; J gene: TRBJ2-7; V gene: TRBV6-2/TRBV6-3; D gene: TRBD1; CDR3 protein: CASSYADRANEQYF; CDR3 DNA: TGTGCCAGCAGTTACGCGGACAGGGCAAATGAGCAGTACTTC
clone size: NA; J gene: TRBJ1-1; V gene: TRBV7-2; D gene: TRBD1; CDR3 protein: CASSLDRDRNTEAFF; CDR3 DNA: TGTGCCAGCAGCTTGGACCGGGACAGGAACACTGAAGCTTTCTTT
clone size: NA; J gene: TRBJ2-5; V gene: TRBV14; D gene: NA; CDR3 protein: CASSQGRHASSWETQYF; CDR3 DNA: TGTGCCAGCAGCCAAGGGAGACACGCCTCGTCATGGGAGACCCAGTACTTC
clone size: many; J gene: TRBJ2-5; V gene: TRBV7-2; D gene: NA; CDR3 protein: CASSLGPVGGTQYF; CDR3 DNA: TGTGCCAGCAGCTTAGGGCCGGTCGGGGGGACCCAGTACTTC
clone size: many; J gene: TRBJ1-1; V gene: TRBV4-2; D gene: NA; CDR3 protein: CASSQEGVNTEAFF; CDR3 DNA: TGTGCCAGCAGCCAAGAAGGGGTGAACACTGAAGCTTTCTTT
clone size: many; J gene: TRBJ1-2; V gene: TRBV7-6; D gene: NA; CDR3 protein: CASSFGPGYYGYTF; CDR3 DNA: NA
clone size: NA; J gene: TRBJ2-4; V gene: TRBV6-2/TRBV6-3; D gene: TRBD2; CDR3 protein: CASREGLNIQYF; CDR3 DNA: TGTGCCAGCCGGGAGGGCCTCAACATTCAGTACTTC
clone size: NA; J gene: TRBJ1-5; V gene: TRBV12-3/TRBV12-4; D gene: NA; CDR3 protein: CASRSGEGQPQHF; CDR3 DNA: TGTGCCAGCCGGAGTGGGGAAGGTCAGCCCCAGCATTTT
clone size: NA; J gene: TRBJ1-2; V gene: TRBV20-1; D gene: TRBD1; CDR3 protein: CSARDWTGRDGYTF; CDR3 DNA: TGCAGTGCTAGAGACTGGACAGGGCGGGATGGCTACACCTTC
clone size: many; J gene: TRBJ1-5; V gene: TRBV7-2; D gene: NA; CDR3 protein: CASSFAGQPQHF; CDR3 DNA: TGTGCCAGCAGTTTTGCAGGACAGCCCCAGCATTTT
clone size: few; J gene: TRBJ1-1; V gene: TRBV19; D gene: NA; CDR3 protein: CASTLGSWGRNTEAFF; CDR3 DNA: TGTGCCAGTACCCTAGGCTCGTGGGGGAGGAACACTGAAGCTTTCTTT
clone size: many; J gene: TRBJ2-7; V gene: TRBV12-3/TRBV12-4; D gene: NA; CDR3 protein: CASSLGTSNEQYF; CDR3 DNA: TGTGCCAGCAGCCTCGGGACTTCTAACGAGCAGTACTTC
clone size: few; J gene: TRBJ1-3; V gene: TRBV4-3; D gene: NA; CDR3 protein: CASSQEGVSGNTIYF; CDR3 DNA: TGCGCCAGCAGCCAAGAAGGGGTCTCTGGAAACACCATATATTTT
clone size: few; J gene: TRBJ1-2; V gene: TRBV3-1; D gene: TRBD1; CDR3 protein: CASSQEGFVRGSGGYTF; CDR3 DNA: TGTGCCAGCAGCCAAGAAGGATTCGTCAGGGGGTCCGGTGGCTACACCTTC
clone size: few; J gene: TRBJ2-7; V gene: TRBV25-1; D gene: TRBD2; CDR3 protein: CASSETRSGGLYEQYF; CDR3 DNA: TGTGCCAGCAGTGAAACCCGAAGCGGGGGCCTATACGAGCAGTACTTC